A single T cell receptor (beta chain) is shown here with its context. Its antigen is unknown. These data are taken from a study of graft-versus-host responses after intestinal transplantation. CDR3 length: 15 residues. The V gene lost 2 bases and the J gene lost 10 bases, with 15 bases spanning the gap. In germline, CDR1 is MNHEY, CDR2 SVGAGI. Study-level points and caveats: Present in recipient marrow, GvH clones included some that appeared first in ileum or blood.

Method: immunoSEQ multiplex PCR; TCRdb's copy keeps in-frame clones and lacks some. The data hold around 84,000 clones, with 83% observed a single time. The rearrangement joins TRBV6-5 to TRBJ1-6; D is uncertain. Sequenced here: unstimulated CD8+ T cells sorted from spleen or lymph node cells, sampled before intestinal transplant. The TCR originated in a human donor who received an intestinal transplant. The CDR3, as DNA: TGTGCCAGCAGTTACAGGCGGTCTCAACGGTCACCCCTCCACTTT. This encodes CASSYRRSQRSPLHF.